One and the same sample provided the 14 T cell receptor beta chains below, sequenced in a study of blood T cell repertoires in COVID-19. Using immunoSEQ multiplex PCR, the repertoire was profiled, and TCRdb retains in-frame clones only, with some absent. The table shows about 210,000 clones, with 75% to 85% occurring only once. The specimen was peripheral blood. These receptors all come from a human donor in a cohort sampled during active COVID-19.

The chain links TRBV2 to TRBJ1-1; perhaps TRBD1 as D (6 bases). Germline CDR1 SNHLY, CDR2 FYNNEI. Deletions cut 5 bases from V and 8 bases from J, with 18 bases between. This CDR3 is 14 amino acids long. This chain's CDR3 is CASSPQSGGGEAFF. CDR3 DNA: TGTGCCAGCAGTCCACAGTCGGGGGGCGGAGAAGCTTTCTTT.

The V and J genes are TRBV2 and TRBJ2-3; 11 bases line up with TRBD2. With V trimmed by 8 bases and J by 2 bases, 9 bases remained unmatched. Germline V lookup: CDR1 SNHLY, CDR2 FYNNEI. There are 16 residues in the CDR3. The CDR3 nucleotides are TGTGCCAGCGGGTACGGACTAGCGGGTGACACAGATACGCAGTATTTT. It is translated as CASGYGLAGDTDTQYF.

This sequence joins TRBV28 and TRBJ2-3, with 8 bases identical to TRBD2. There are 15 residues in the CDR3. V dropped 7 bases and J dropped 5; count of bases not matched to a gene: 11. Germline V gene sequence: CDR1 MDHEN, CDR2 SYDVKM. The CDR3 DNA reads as TGTGCCAGCACCCTTAGCGGGATTCGAGAAGATACGCAGTATTTT. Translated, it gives CASTLSGIREDTQYF. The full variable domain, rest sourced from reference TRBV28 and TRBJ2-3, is DVKVTQSSRYLVKRTGEKVFLECVQDMDHENMFWYRQDPGLGLRLIYFSYDVKMKEKGDIPEGYSVSREKKERFSLILESASTNQTSMYLCASTLSGIREDTQYFGPGTRLTVL.

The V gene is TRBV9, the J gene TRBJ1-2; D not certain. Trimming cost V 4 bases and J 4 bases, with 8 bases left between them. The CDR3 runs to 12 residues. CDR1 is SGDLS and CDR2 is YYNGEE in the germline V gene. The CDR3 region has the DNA TGTGCCAGCAGCCCAGCGAGCTATGGCTACACCTTC. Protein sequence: CASSPASYGYTF.

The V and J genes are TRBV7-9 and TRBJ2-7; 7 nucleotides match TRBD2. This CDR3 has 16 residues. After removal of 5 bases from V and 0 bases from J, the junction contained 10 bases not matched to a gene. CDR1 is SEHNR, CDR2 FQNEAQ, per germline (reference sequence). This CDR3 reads CASSPSSGTSSYEQYF. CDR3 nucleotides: TGTGCCAGCAGCCCTTCAAGCGGGACCAGCTCCTACGAGCAGTACTTC.

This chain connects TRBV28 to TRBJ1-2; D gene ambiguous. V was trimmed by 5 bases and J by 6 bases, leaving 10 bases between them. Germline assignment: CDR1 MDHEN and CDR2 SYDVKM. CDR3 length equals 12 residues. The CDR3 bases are TGTGCCAGCAGTCCCCCTCGAGATGGCTACACCTTC. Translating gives CASSPPRDGYTF.

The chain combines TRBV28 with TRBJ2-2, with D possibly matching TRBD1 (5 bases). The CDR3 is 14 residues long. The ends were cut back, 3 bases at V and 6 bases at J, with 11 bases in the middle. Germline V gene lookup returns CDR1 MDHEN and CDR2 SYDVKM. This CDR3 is CASSLIRESGELFF. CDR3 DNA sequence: TGTGCCAGCAGTTTGATCAGGGAATCCGGGGAGCTGTTTTTT.

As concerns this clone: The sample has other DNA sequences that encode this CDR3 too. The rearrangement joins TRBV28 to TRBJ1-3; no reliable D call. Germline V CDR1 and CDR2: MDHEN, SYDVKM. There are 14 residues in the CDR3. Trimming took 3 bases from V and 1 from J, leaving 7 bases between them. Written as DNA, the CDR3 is TGTGCCAGCAGTTTTGTCAGTTCTGGAAACACCATATATTTT. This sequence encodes CASSFVSSGNTIYF.

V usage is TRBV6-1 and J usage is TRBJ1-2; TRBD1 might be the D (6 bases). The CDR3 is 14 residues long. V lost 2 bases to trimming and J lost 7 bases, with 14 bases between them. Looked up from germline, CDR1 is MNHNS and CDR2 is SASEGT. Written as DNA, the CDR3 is TGTGCCAGCAGTGAACAGGGGCTCGAGGGTGGCTACACCTTC. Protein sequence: CASSEQGLEGGYTF.

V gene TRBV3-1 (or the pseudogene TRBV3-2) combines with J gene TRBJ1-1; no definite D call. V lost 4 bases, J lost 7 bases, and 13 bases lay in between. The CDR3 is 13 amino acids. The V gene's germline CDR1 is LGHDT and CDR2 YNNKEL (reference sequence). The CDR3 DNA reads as TGTGCCAGCAGCCTCAACGCGGGAGATGAAGCTTTCTTT. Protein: CASSLNAGDEAFF.

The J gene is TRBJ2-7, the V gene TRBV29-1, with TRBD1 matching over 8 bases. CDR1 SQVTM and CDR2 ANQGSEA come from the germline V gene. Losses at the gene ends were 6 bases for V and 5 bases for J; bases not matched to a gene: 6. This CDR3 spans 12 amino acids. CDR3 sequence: CSVTAGGHEQYF. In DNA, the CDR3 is TGCAGCGTAACCGCAGGGGGCCACGAGCAGTACTTC.

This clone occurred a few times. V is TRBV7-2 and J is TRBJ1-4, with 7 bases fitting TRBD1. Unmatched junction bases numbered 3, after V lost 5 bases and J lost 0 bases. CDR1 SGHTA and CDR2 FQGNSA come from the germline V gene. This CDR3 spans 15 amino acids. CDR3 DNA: TGTGCCAGCAGCCGGGGGACAGCAACTAATGAAAAACTGTTTTTT. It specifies CASSRGTATNEKLFF.

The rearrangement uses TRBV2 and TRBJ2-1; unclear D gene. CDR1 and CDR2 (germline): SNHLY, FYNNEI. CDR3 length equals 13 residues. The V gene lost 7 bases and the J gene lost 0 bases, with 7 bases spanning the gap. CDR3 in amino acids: CASMQYSYNEQFF. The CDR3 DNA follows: TGTGCCAGCATGCAGTACTCCTACAATGAGCAGTTCTTC. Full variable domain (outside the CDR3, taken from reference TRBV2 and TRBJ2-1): EPEVTQTPSHQVTQMGQEVILRCVPISNHLYFYWYRQILGQKVEFLVSFYNNEISEKSEIFDDQFSVERPDGSNFTLKIRSTKLEDSAMYFCASMQYSYNEQFFGPGTRLTVL.

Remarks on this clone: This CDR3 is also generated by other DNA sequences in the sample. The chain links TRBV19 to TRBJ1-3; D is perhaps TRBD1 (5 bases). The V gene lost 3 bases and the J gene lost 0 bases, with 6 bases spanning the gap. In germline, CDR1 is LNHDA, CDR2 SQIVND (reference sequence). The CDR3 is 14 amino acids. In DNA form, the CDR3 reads TGTGCCAGTAGTATTGACAGCTCTGGAAACACCATATATTTT. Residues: CASSIDSSGNTIYF.